A selection of T cell receptor beta chains follows, all from one sample in a study of technical replicates of blood from a handful of donors. Generated by immunoSEQ multiplex PCR, the TCRdb table keeps only in-frame clones and is missing some. The sample lists 59,000 or so clones, approximately 92% occurring once. Material for sequencing was PBMCs. The receptors stem from a human donor in good health. Some clones in this sample may be carry-over from other donors' samples. The CDR3 runs from the conserved cysteine through the conserved F or W. Fields, in order: D gene, J gene, clone size, V gene, CDR3 protein, CDR3 DNA. D genes are given only for firm matches. Size is omitted from some rows. Given values are once, few, many or a class for expanded clones.

>NA|TRBJ2-3|NA|TRBV4-2
CASTRGDTDTQYF
TGTGCCAGCACGCGGGGTGACACAGATACGCAGTATTTT
>NA|TRBJ1-6|NA|TRBV27
CASSIRAGSPLHF
TGTGCCAGCAGTATCCGCGCAGGGTCACCCCTCCACTTT
>NA|TRBJ2-1|NA|TRBV2
CASSEVSESLGEQFF
TGTGCCAGCAGTGAAGTGTCCGAGTCGCTCGGTGAGCAGTTCTTC
>TRBD1|TRBJ1-4|few|TRBV11-1
CASSFSGTANEKLFF
TGTGCCAGCAGCTTCTCCGGGACAGCTAATGAAAAACTGTTTTTT
>TRBD2|TRBJ2-3|NA|TRBV5-6
CASSILAGAPASTDTQYF
TGTGCCAGCAGCATACTAGCGGGGGCCCCAGCTAGCACAGATACGCAGTATTTT
>NA|TRBJ2-1|once|TRBV27
CASSLGSPRPYNEQFF
TGTGCCAGCAGTCTTGGTAGTCCCCGCCCTTACAATGAGCAGTTCTTC
>NA|TRBJ2-7|NA|TRBV6-5
CASSYRYEQYF
TGTGCCAGCAGTTACCGCTACGAGCAGTACTTC
>TRBD2|TRBJ2-2|NA|TRBV4-3
CASSQDYAGVIGELFF
TGCGCCAGCAGCCAAGATTACGCGGGGGTGATTGGGGAGCTGTTTTTT
>NA|TRBJ1-1|NA|TRBV6-5
CASSGTELNTEAFF
TGTGCCAGCAGTGGAACAGAGCTGAACACTGAAGCTTTCTTT
>TRBD1|TRBJ1-1|NA|TRBV5-4
CASSSVDRGNLEAFF
TGTGCCAGCAGCTCCGTCGACAGGGGGAACTTAGAAGCTTTCTTT
>TRBD1|TRBJ1-2|NA|TRBV5-6
CASSLGGTAFTFGGYTF
TGTGCCAGCAGCTTGGGTGGGACAGCCTTTACATTTGGTGGCTACACCTTC
>NA|TRBJ2-3|NA|TRBV6-4
CASSDSHRTDTQYF
TGTGCCAGCAGTGACTCTCATCGCACAGATACGCAGTATTTT
>NA|TRBJ1-6|NA|TRBV7-9
CASSLREIDSPLHF
TGTGCCAGCAGCTTACGGGAAATCGATTCACCCCTCCACTTT
>NA|TRBJ1-1|NA|TRBV18
CASSQGGNTEAFF
TGTGCCAGCTCACAAGGAGGGAACACTGAAGCTTTCTTT
>TRBD1|TRBJ1-1|few|TRBV19
CASSARTGEAEAFF
TGTGCCAGTAGTGCTAGGACAGGGGAGGCTGAAGCTTTCTTT
>TRBD1|TRBJ2-2|NA|TRBV6-1
CASSRDRATGELFF
TGTGCCAGCAGCCGGGACAGGGCCACCGGGGAGCTGTTTTTT
>TRBD1|TRBJ2-2|NA|TRBV4-1
CASSQNVHTGTVNTGELFF
TGCGCCAGCAGCCAAAATGTACATACCGGGACAGTGAACACCGGGGAGCTGTTTTTT
>TRBD1|TRBJ2-5|NA|TRBV11-2
CASSTRQGGTQYF
TGTGCCAGCAGCACTCGACAGGGTGGGACCCAGTACTTC
>TRBD1|TRBJ2-2|once|TRBV5-1
CASSTGTGRTGGGGELFF
TGCGCCAGCAGCACAGGGACAGGCCGGACCGGGGGTGGCGGGGAGCTGTTTTTT
>TRBD1|TRBJ2-3|NA|TRBV10-3
CAISARQGAGDTQYF
TGTGCCATCAGTGCTCGACAGGGGGCGGGAGATACGCAGTATTTT
>TRBD1|TRBJ2-3|NA|TRBV5-1
CASSLGTGTGGTDTQYF
TGCGCCAGCAGCTTGGGGACCGGGACAGGGGGTACAGATACGCAGTATTTT
>NA|TRBJ1-1|NA|TRBV5-1
CASGKGRGGNTEAFF
TGCGCCAGTGGGAAAGGGAGGGGGGGCAACACTGAAGCTTTCTTT
>NA|TRBJ2-1|once|TRBV25-1
CASTVGASEQFF
TGTGCCAGCACTGTGGGAGCGAGTGAGCAGTTCTTC
>NA|TRBJ2-7|once|TRBV5-8
CASSSSGAYEQYF
TGTGCCAGCAGCTCTTCCGGGGCCTACGAGCAGTACTTC
>NA|TRBJ2-7|few|TRBV13
CASSLGRGSSYEQYF
TGTGCCAGCAGCTTAGGAAGGGGATCGTCCTACGAGCAGTACTTC
>TRBD1|TRBJ1-6|NA|TRBV4-2
CASSQAGTGGSPLHF
TGTGCCAGCAGCCAAGCCGGGACAGGGGGATCACCCCTCCACTTT
>TRBD1|TRBJ2-7|NA|TRBV27
CASSSGQGAGEQYF
TGTGCCAGCAGTTCGGGACAGGGGGCTGGGGAGCAGTACTTC
>TRBD2|TRBJ2-3|NA|TRBV7-9
CASSLAHKTSGGADTQYF
TGTGCCAGCAGCTTAGCCCACAAGACTAGCGGGGGGGCAGATACGCAGTATTTT
>TRBD1|TRBJ1-1|once|TRBV5-5
CASSLQQGGRNTEAFF
TGTGCCAGCAGCTTGCAACAGGGGGGCCGGAACACTGAAGCTTTCTTT
>NA|TRBJ2-1|NA|TRBV6-5
CASSRTGISYNEQFF
TGTGCCAGCAGTCGTACAGGGATTTCCTACAATGAGCAGTTCTTC
>NA|TRBJ1-1|NA|TRBV10-3
CAIREKGSNTEAFF
TGTGCCATCAGGGAAAAGGGGTCGAACACTGAAGCTTTCTTT
>TRBD2|TRBJ2-7|NA|TRBV10-3
CATQGASGSPEQYF
TGTGCCACCCAAGGGGCTAGCGGGAGCCCCGAGCAGTACTTC
>TRBD1|TRBJ1-1|NA|TRBV6-5
CASSSSRQGAPEAFF
TGTGCCAGCAGTTCCTCCCGACAGGGGGCACCTGAAGCTTTCTTT
>NA|TRBJ2-3|NA|TRBV4-1
CASSQTRTSGDTQYF
TGCGCCAGCAGCCAGACTCGGACATCGGGAGATACGCAGTATTTT
>TRBD1|TRBJ1-2|NA|TRBV5-1
CASSSSGTGGLYGYTF
TGCGCCAGCAGCTCCTCCGGGACAGGGGGTTTGTATGGCTACACCTTC
>TRBD2|TRBJ2-1|NA|TRBV4-2
CASSQMGTSGRYEQFF
TGTGCCAGCAGCCAAATGGGAACTAGCGGGAGATATGAGCAGTTCTTC
>NA|TRBJ2-5|NA|TRBV5-4
CASSQIHQETQYF
TGTGCCAGCAGCCAGATTCACCAAGAGACCCAGTACTTC
>NA|TRBJ1-1|NA|TRBV30
CASGEGMNTEAFF
TGTGCCTCAGGGGAGGGAATGAACACTGAAGCTTTCTTT
>NA|TRBJ1-1|NA|TRBV5-6
CASSPGTGGRANTEAFF
TGTGCCAGCAGCCCAGGGACGGGGGGACGGGCAAACACTGAAGCTTTCTTT
>NA|TRBJ1-5|NA|TRBV6-5
CASSLDSNQPQHF
TGTGCCAGCAGTTTAGATAGCAATCAGCCCCAGCATTTT
>NA|TRBJ2-5|NA|TRBV2
CASSVGAPPETQYF
TGTGCCAGCAGTGTTGGGGCGCCCCCAGAGACCCAGTACTTC
>TRBD2|TRBJ2-5|NA|TRBV5-6
CASSPSWLAGRKQETQYF
TGTGCCAGCAGCCCGAGTTGGCTAGCGGGGAGAAAACAAGAGACCCAGTACTTC
>NA|TRBJ1-2|NA|TRBV6-6
CAAFGGSGYTF
TGTGCCGCGTTCGGGGGGAGCGGCTACACCTTC
>TRBD1|TRBJ1-2|NA|TRBV6-6
CASRLGTGAPNYGYTF
TGTGCCAGCAGGCTGGGGACAGGCGCCCCTAACTATGGCTACACCTTC
>TRBD1|TRBJ1-2|NA|TRBV4-2
CASSRETGGGYGYTF
TGTGCCAGCAGCCGAGAGACAGGGGGAGGCTATGGCTACACCTTC
>TRBD1|TRBJ2-3|NA|TRBV7-2
CASSLVWTGITDTQYF
TGTGCCAGCAGCTTAGTTTGGACAGGGATAACAGATACGCAGTATTTT
>NA|TRBJ2-3|NA|TRBV7-2
CASSLFSGPGEYF
TGTGCCAGCAGCTTATTCTCAGGCCCCGGGGAGTATTTT
>TRBD2|TRBJ2-5|NA|TRBV7-9
CASSLDKRGLRETQYF
TGTGCCAGCAGCTTAGATAAGCGGGGGCTAAGGGAGACCCAGTACTTC
>NA|TRBJ1-6|once|TRBV9
CASSVGLADSPLHF
TGTGCCAGCAGCGTCGGACTGGCGGATTCACCCCTCCACTTT
>TRBD1|TRBJ2-2|NA|TRBV19
CASSIDRGATGELFF
TGTGCCAGTAGTATCGACAGGGGGGCCACCGGGGAGCTGTTTTTT
>NA|TRBJ1-1|NA|TRBV7-3
CASSPNGHRSEAFF
TGTGCCAGCAGCCCAAACGGACACCGTAGTGAAGCTTTCTTT
>NA|TRBJ2-5|NA|TRBV4-2
CASSQEPPGRVSGSQETQYF
TGTGCCAGCAGCCAAGAGCCCCCTGGCCGGGTCTCGGGTTCCCAAGAGACCCAGTACTTC
>TRBD1|TRBJ1-2|NA|TRBV4-3
CASSHRDRALNYGYTF
TGCGCCAGCAGCCACAGGGACAGGGCCCTTAACTATGGCTACACCTTC
>TRBD2|TRBJ2-2|NA|TRBV4-3
CASSQDGGDDELFF
TGCGCCAGCAGCCAAGATGGGGGGGACGATGAACTGTTTTTT